Detailed here is one TCR beta chain. Its recognized antigen is unknown. No per-base quality is available; no much larger clone lies one base away. The immunoSEQ Assay, a bias-controlled multiplex PCR, was used to amplify TCRbeta CDR3 regions from genomic DNA. Per the original workflow: The number of nucleated cells in each sample was estimated by amplification of reference gene primers within the assay. To quantify the absolute abundance of each unique TCRbeta CDR3 rearrangement, sequence reads were collapsed and filtered. For each sample, productive Simpson clonality was calculated by taking the square root of Simpson's diversity index across productive rearrangements. In its TCRdb copy, this immuneACCESS table keeps in-frame sequences only and misses some clones. Where compared with another copy, unresolved V genes explain less than half of these, and the others have no known cause. That table furnishes V, J and clone size, whereas the DNA furnished D and trimming. This sample has under 550,000 clones in its table, and around 90% of those were observed once. Of the sample, 0.8% to 0.9% falls within the top ten clones.

The entry originates in a study of blood T cell repertoires in COVID-19 (dated by TCRdb to about 2020). At the level of the whole study: Samples from collaborators originated in the United States, Italy and Spain and spanned both the acute and convalescent phases of COVID-19. The prospective study material was composed of cDNA or gDNA derived from T cells, B-cell-depleted T cells, or PBMCs. The dataset comprised deeply sampled blood TCRbeta repertoires from subjects exposed to, actively infected with, or recovered from COVID-19. The repertoires were released in a freely available public database intended as a resource for research on the immune response to SARS-CoV-2. Samples were obtained from the ongoing ImmuneRACE study (first 160 participants) and from some 1,200 subjects provided by 6 global collaborators. Sample metadata almost always included a de-identified subject ID, COVID-19 status, age in years and sex. HLA class I and class II types, where available, came from metadata supplied by the sample provider rather than from assay-based typing. Overall study results and their limits: The amount of clinical and demographic metadata varied by source and participant and was provided uncurated.

In Seattle, one collaborating source enrolled patients while the infection was active and tracked those patients longitudinally over the course of disease. Collaborating institutions collected whole blood in K2EDTA tubes following their own protocols. Collaborator samples were shipped for TCRbeta analysis as frozen whole blood, isolated PBMCs, or DNA extracted from either sample type. CDR1 is given as LNHDA and CDR2 as SQIVND, both from the germline V gene (reference sequence). Relative to germline, V is 6 bases shorter and J is 3 bases shorter, with 9 bases between their ends. The CDR3 holds 13 amino acids from the cysteine to the phenylalanine. CDR3 DNA is the only sequence kept; it has 39 bases, read in frame from the first base.

The receptor comes from a man between 18 and 29 years old with COVID-19, enrolled during active disease. Source material: peripheral blood. The rearrangement joined TRBV19 to TRBJ1-5, with a weak D call of TRBD1 (6 bases match). The nucleotides read TGTGCCAGTAGGGGACACCTCAATCAGCCCCAGCATTTT. The resulting protein is CASRGHLNQPQHF.